This T cell receptor beta chain was sequenced for a study of blood T cell repertoires in COVID-19. Cohorts were assigned according to the clinical history that participants reported. Assay: immunoSEQ multiplex PCR; the TCRdb copy retains only in-frame clones and omits some. This sample carries some 290,000 clones, roughly 86% of them seen once, and the ten largest clones take roughly 10%. J lost 8 bases, V lost 8 bases, and 7 bases had no gene match. Germline V CDR1 and CDR2: LNHDA, SQIVND (reference sequence). CDR3 length equals 12 residues. This sequence was found in a woman in her 30s who had recovered from COVID-19. Sequencing input: PBMCs or T cells enriched from blood (not recorded which). J is TRBJ1-1 and V is TRBV19; 8 bases align to TRBD1. The CDR3 nucleotides are TGTGCCAGTGCGCCCCAGGGGGCCGAAGCTTTCTTT. It encodes CASAPQGAEAFF.